This entry is about one TCR beta chain. As processed by the authors: Reference gene primer amplification gave nucleated cell count estimates. TCRdb's table, derived via immunoSEQ multiplex PCR, lists solely in-frame clones and lacks some. For V, J and clone size, that table is used; D and trimming come from the DNA. The data contain just over 300,000 clones, around 90% of them seen just once; the ten biggest clones take up about 2%. The record originates from a study of blood T cell repertoires in COVID-19. Whole-study context: Samples of COVID-19 (acute and convalescent) were obtained from the United States, Italy and Spain. From T cells, B-cell-depleted T cells, or PBMCs came the material, which was cDNA or gDNA.

CDR3 length: 15 residues. V shed 3 bases and J 1 base; nucleotides not matched to a gene: 3. Germline-derived CDR1 and CDR2 are LNHDA and SQIVND (reference sequence). Sequenced sample: peripheral blood. This sequence originates from a man aged 18 to 29 with active or convalescent COVID-19. V gene TRBV19 combines with J gene TRBJ2-1, with TRBD2 identical over 7 bases. The DNA for the CDR3 is TGTGCCAGTAGTATTTCCGGGAGGTCCTACAATGAGCAGTTCTTC. Its translation is CASSISGRSYNEQFF.